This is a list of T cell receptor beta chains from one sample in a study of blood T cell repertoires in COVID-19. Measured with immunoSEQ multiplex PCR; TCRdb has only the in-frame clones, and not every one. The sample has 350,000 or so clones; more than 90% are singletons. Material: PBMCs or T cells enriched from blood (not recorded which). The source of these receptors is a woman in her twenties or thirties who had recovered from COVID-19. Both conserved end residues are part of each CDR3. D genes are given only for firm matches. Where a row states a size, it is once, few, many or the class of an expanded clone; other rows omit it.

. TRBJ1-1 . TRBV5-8 CASSFVVRVAFF TGTGCCAGCAGCTTTGTGGTCAGGGTAGCTTTCTTT
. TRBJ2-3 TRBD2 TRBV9 CASSVSPVGGATDTQYF TGTGCCAGCAGCGTATCCCCTGTCGGGGGGGCCACAGATACGCAGTATTTT
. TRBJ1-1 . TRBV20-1 CSASHTGFGTEAFF TGCAGTGCTAGTCACACCGGGTTCGGGACTGAAGCTTTCTTT
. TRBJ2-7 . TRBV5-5 CASSLFGGQLEQYF TGTGCCAGCAGCTTGTTCGGGGGGCAGCTCGAGCAGTACTTC
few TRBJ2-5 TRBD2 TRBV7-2 CASSYRLAGGLYPQETQYF TGTGCCAGCAGCTATAGACTAGCGGGAGGTCTTTACCCCCAAGAGACCCAGTACTTC
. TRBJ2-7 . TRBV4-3 CASSQSTGSYEQYF TGCGCCAGCAGCCAATCCACAGGTTCCTACGAGCAGTACTTC
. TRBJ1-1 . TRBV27 CASSPSSMNTEAFF TGTGCCAGCAGCCCGAGTAGTATGAACACTGAAGCTTTCTTT
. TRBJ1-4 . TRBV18 CASSPSGATFEKLFF TGTGCCAGCTCACCAAGCGGGGCTACCTTCGAAAAACTGTTTTTT
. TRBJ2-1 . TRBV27 CASSLPLGEQFF TGTGCCAGCAGTTTGCCCCTCGGTGAGCAGTTCTTC
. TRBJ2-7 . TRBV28 CASSTIQLDRTTYEQYF TGTGCCAGCAGTACAATTCAGCTAGACAGGACCACCTACGAGCAGTACTTC
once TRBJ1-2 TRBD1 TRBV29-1 CSVAGQGGDGYTF TGCAGCGTTGCGGGACAGGGGGGAGATGGCTACACCTTC
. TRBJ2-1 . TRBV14 CASSQDGLLNPGNEQFF TGTGCCAGCAGCCAAGATGGCCTCCTTAACCCGGGCAATGAGCAGTTCTTC
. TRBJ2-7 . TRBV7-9 CASSSRKRGEGGYEQYF TGTGCCAGCAGCTCCAGAAAACGGGGCGAAGGGGGCTACGAGCAGTACTTC
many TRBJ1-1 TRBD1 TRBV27 CASSRDRGPTEAFF TGTGCCAGCAGCCGGGACAGGGGGCCCACTGAAGCTTTCTTT
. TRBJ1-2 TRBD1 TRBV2 CASSIDRGGYGYTF TGTGCCAGCAGCATTGACAGGGGTGGCTATGGCTACACCTTC
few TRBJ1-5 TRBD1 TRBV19 CASSADRVGYQPQHF TGTGCCAGTAGTGCCGACAGGGTCGGCTATCAGCCCCAGCATTTT
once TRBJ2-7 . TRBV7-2 CASSLQGTITYEQYF TGTGCCAGCAGCCTTCAGGGAACCATTACCTACGAGCAGTACTTC
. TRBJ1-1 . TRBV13 CASSPDRGVEAFF TGTGCCAGCAGCCCTGATCGGGGGGTTGAAGCTTTCTTT
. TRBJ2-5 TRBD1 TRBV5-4 CASTKTGQETQYF TGTGCCAGCACCAAGACAGGGCAGGAGACCCAGTACTTC
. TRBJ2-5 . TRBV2 CASEKAGISQETQYF TGTGCCAGCGAGAAGGCAGGAATAAGCCAAGAGACCCAGTACTTC
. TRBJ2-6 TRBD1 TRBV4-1 CASSHGDEGATSGANVLTF TGCGCCAGCAGCCATGGGGATGAGGGGGCTACTTCTGGGGCCAACGTCCTGACTTTC
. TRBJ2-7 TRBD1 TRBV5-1 CASSWGTVNYEQYF TGCGCCAGCAGCTGGGGGACAGTTAACTACGAGCAGTACTTC
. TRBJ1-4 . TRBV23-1 CARGQSDATNEKLFF TGCGCCAGAGGACAGTCGGACGCAACTAATGAAAAACTGTTTTTT
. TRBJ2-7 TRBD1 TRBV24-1 CATSDDRDRYEQYF TGTGCCACCAGTGATGACAGGGATCGCTACGAGCAGTACTTC
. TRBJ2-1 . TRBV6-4 CASSPDSAVHSYNEQFF TGTGCCAGCAGTCCGGACAGCGCGGTCCACTCCTACAATGAGCAGTTCTTC
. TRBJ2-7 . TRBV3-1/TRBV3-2 CASSQGVYEDEQYF TGTGCCAGCAGCCAAGGCGTGTACGAGGACGAGCAGTACTTC
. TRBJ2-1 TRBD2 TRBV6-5 CASSLAGGQYNEQFF TGTGCCAGCAGTTTAGCGGGAGGGCAATACAATGAGCAGTTCTTC
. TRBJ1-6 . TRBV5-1 CASREVTGLYSPLHF TGCGCCAGCAGGGAGGTGACAGGCCTTTATTCACCCCTCCACTTT
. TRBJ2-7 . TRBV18 CASSPRWAGTDEQYF TGTGCCAGCTCACCACGTTGGGCGGGGACGGACGAGCAGTACTTC